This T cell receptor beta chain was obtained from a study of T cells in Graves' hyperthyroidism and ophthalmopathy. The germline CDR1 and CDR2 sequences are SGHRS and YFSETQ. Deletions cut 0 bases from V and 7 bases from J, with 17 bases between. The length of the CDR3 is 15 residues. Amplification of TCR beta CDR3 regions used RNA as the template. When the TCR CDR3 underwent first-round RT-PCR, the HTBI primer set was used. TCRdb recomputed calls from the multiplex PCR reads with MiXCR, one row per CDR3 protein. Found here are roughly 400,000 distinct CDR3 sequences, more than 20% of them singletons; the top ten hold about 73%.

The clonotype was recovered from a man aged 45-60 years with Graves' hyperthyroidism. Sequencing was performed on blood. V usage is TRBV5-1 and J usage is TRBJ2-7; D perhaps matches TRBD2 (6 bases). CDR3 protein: CASSLVITTEGEQYF. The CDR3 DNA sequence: TGCGCCAGCAGCTTGGTTATTACAACGGAGGGGGAGCAGTACTTC.